The 25 T cell receptor beta chains listed next were all sequenced from one sample in a study of shared clonotypes between healthy human individuals. Profiling relied on immunoSEQ multiplex PCR, and the TCRdb table lists in-frame clones only, not all of them. Of nearly 500,000 clones detected, over 65% appear once; the ten largest clones hold 10% to 15%. Sequencing was carried out using PBMCs. The origin of the receptors is a middle-aged woman in good health. Some clones in this sample may be carry-over from other donors' samples.

V is TRBV7-2 and J is TRBJ2-1, with TRBD1 matching 8 bases. The CDR3 length is 15 residues. Trimming at V came to 4 bases and at J to 0 bases, leaving 2 bases not matched to a gene. Germline V gives CDR1 SGHTA, CDR2 FQGNSA. CDR3 in DNA: TGTGCCAGCAGCTCCGACAGGGGCTCCTACAATGAGCAGTTCTTC. This encodes CASSSDRGSYNEQFF.

This clone was counted between two and nine times. The V gene is TRBV7-9, the J gene TRBJ1-2; D is possibly TRBD1 (5 bases). Germline CDR1 and CDR2: SEHNR and FQNEAQ (reference sequence). This CDR3 region has 16 residues. Deletions cut 1 base from V and 4 bases from J, with 16 bases between. This CDR3 reads CASSLDGEGTFYGYTF. The CDR3, as DNA: TGTGCCAGCAGCTTAGATGGGGAGGGGACCTTCTATGGCTACACCTTC.

This rearrangement joins TRBV10-1 to TRBJ2-1; 7 bases map to TRBD2. Germline V lookup: CDR1 WNHNN, CDR2 SYGVQD (reference sequence). The CDR3 loop spans 16 amino acids. Trimming cost V 3 bases and J 6 bases; bases outside gene matches: 11. CDR3 sequence reads: CASSDSEGGVSNEQFF. The CDR3 DNA is TGCGCCAGCAGTGATTCCGAGGGAGGGGTATCCAATGAGCAGTTCTTC.

In this sample, this clone turned up a few times. The J gene is TRBJ1-5, the V gene TRBV2; no clear D. Per germline, CDR1 SNHLY and CDR2 FYNNEI. V was clipped by 4 bases and J by 9 bases, with 7 bases between them. This CDR3 is built from 11 residues. Here the CDR3 DNA reads TGTGCCAGCAGTGGGGCGGGGCCCCAGCATTTT. Protein: CASSGAGPQHF.

CDR3 amino acids: CASSPSLSGITYEQYF. The CDR3 DNA follows: TGTGCCAGCAGTCCCTCGCTGAGCGGGATAACCTACGAGCAGTACTTC. The rearrangement links TRBV27 to TRBJ2-7; TRBD2 matches 7 bases. The V segment lost 5 bases and the J segment 2 bases; nucleotides outside the gene matches: 12. This CDR3 spans 16 amino acids. Germline V gene sequence: CDR1 MNHEY, CDR2 SMNVEV (reference sequence).

V is TRBV7-3 and J is TRBJ2-5; D is uncertain. Trimming pared 3 bases from V and 5 bases from J, leaving 16 bases between. The CDR3 sequence is 15 residues long. From germline, CDR1 is SGHTA and CDR2 FQGTGA. The CDR3: CASSLSRHPGETQYF. The CDR3, as DNA: TGTGCCAGCAGCTTGAGCAGGCATCCTGGGGAGACCCAGTACTTC.

This chain links TRBV5-4 with TRBJ1-1, with a weak D call TRBD1 (5 bases). This CDR3 has 15 amino acids. V was pared by 2 bases and J by 5 bases, with 16 bases between. Germline V gene lookup returns CDR1 SGHNT and CDR2 YYREEE (reference sequence). CDR3 bases: TGTGCCAGCAGCTTAGGGGACCCGCTGTGGACTGAAGCTTTCTTT. The encoded protein is CASSLGDPLWTEAFF.

Worth noting for this clone: The sample carries other DNA sequences with the same CDR3. V is TRBV7-2 and J is TRBJ2-7; D possibly corresponds to TRBD2 (5 bases). Germline V lookup: CDR1 SGHTA, CDR2 FQGNSA. With 1 base removed from V and 2 bases from J, the gap between germline ends came to 9 bases. CDR3 length: 14 amino acids. The CDR3 region has the DNA TGTGCCAGCAGCTTAGTTTCCGGGACCTACGAGCAGTACTTC. It specifies CASSLVSGTYEQYF.

In its sample, this clone was seen a few times. The CDR3 reads CASSLDGRGGLQPQHF. CDR3 in DNA: TGTGCCAGCAGCTTAGATGGGAGGGGAGGGCTCCAGCCCCAGCATTTT. The chain combines TRBV7-2 with TRBJ1-5; possible D gene TRBD1, 5 bases. The CDR3 extends over 16 amino acids. The V end was cut by 1 base, the J end by 7 bases, with 17 bases between. Germline values: CDR1 SGHTA, CDR2 FQGNSA.

Turning to this clone: Since a far larger clone is one base different, this is likely a read error. This sample includes further DNA sequences coding for the same CDR3. The V gene is TRBV5-6, the J gene TRBJ1-1, with TRBD1 identical over 8 bases. Germline CDR1 and CDR2: SGHDT and YYEEEE. The CDR3 contains 16 residues. The CDR3 protein is CASSLAWTGRGAEAFF. The DNA of the CDR3 is TGTGCCAGCAGCTTGGCCTGGACAGGGCGGGGGGCTGAAGCTTTCTTC.

V gene TRBV20-1 combines with J gene TRBJ2-4; no clear D gene. This CDR3 is built from 11 residues. Looked up from germline, CDR1 is DFQATT and CDR2 is SNEGSKA (reference sequence). V lost 5 bases and J 6 bases, leaving 8 bases between the germline ends. The CDR3 is CSAPRGNIQYF. The CDR3 DNA reads as TGCAGTGCTCCGCGAGGAAACATTCAGTACTTC.

About this clone: Since a much larger clone is just one base distant, this may be a read error. The chain has TRBV5-1 and TRBJ1-3, with D unclear. The CDR3 is 15 amino acids. CDR1 and CDR2 from the germline V gene are SGHRS and YFSETQ. The V end was cut by 7 bases, the J end by 2 bases, with 16 bases between. The CDR3 DNA sequence: TGCGCCAGCGGAGACACTAGTGGAACTGGAAACACCATATATTTT. It codes for CASGDTSGTGNTIYF.

The chain links TRBV6-1 to TRBJ2-7, with 9 bases fitting TRBD2. CDR3 length equals 14 residues. Germline values: CDR1 MNHNS, CDR2 SASEGT. With V trimmed by 3 bases and J by 9 bases, 9 bases remained unmatched. CDR3 protein: CASSEPGLAVGQYF. In DNA, the CDR3 is TGTGCCAGCAGTGAGCCGGGACTAGCAGTCGGGCAGTACTTC.

This clone has only a few counts. The CDR3 sequence: CASSPGTGLPYEQYF. The CDR3 coding sequence is TGTGCCAGCTCTCCCGGGACAGGGCTTCCCTACGAGCAGTACTTC. The rearrangement uses TRBV18 and TRBJ2-7, with 9 positions matching TRBD1. Germline lookup yields CDR1 KGHSH and CDR2 LQKENI. V was clipped by 6 bases and J by 2 bases; unmatched bases: 8. This CDR3 is 15 amino acids long.

The gene calls are TRBV28 and TRBJ2-7, with 7 bases aligning to TRBD1. V lost 4 bases to trimming and J lost 0 bases; unmatched junction nucleotides: 9. This CDR3 has 16 amino acids. Germline V gene lookup returns CDR1 MDHEN and CDR2 SYDVKM. This CDR3 is CASSSPPGGPSYEQYF. CDR3 coding DNA: TGTGCCAGCAGTTCCCCCCCAGGGGGACCCTCCTACGAGCAGTACTTC.

This rearrangement joins TRBV28 to TRBJ2-3, with TRBD2 identical over 12 bases. The CDR3 runs to 16 residues. Per germline, CDR1 MDHEN and CDR2 SYDVKM. V was pared by 4 bases and J by 3 bases, with 5 bases of the junction left unmatched. CDR3 nucleotide sequence: TGTGCCAGCAGTTCCGCTAGCGGGAGGGGAACAGATACGCAGTATTTT. Its protein product is CASSSASGRGTDTQYF.

On this clone: One end of the junction fails to match germline, which may point to a read error. J is TRBJ2-7 and V is TRBV14; 8 bases match TRBD2. The CDR3 contains 20 residues. Germline CDR1 and CDR2: SGHDN and FVKESK. The DNA for the CDR3 is TGTGCCAGCAGCCAAGGCTTAGGGTCCGGGCTAGCGGGTTACTCCTACGAGCAGTGCTTC. Translating gives CASSQGLGSGLAGYSYEQCF.

The chain is built from TRBV28 and TRBJ1-5; tentatively, D is TRBD1 (6 bases). Trimming left V 1 base short and J 1 base short, with 23 bases between. Germline V gives CDR1 MDHEN, CDR2 SYDVKM. This CDR3 has 20 amino acids. CDR3 in DNA: TGTGCCAGCAGTTTATCTGGACAGCCCCGAGGGCTAGGGAGCAATCAGCCCCAGCATTTT. It encodes CASSLSGQPRGLGSNQPQHF.

The rearrangement joins TRBV5-1 to TRBJ2-3; D tentatively fits TRBD1 or TRBD2 (5 bases each). The V gene's germline CDR1 is SGHRS and CDR2 YFSETQ. The V end was cut by 3 bases, the J end by 6 bases, with 14 bases between. This CDR3 has 14 amino acids. In nucleotides, the CDR3 is TGCGCCAGCAGCTCCCTAGGGGAGCGGGATACGCAGTATTTT. The encoded protein is CASSSLGERDTQYF. The entire variable domain, with the rest obtained from reference TRBV5-1 and TRBJ2-3, is as follows: KAGVTQTPRYLIKTRGQQVTLSCSPISGHRSVSWYQQTPGQGLQFLFEYFSETQRNKGNFPGRFSGRQFSNSRSEMNVSTLELGDSALYLCASSSLGERDTQYFGPGTRLTVL.

This clone was recorded a few times. V is TRBV30 and J is TRBJ1-1; D gene ambiguous. The ends were cut back, 7 bases at V and 0 bases at J, with 12 bases in the middle. Germline-derived CDR1 and CDR2 are GTSNPN and SVGIG (reference sequence). This CDR3 spans 13 amino acids. CDR3 sequence (DNA): TGTGCCTTCTGGTCCAGCGTGAACACTGAAGCTTTCTTT. Encoded protein: CAFWSSVNTEAFF.

The genes are TRBV30 and TRBJ2-6; D is uncertain. V lost 1 base and J lost 1, with 11 bases in between. The CDR3 has 16 residues. CDR1 is GTSNPN and CDR2 is SVGIG in the germline V gene (reference sequence). CDR3 loop: CAWSALGLSGANVLTF. As DNA, the CDR3 is TGTGCCTGGAGTGCCCTTGGCCTATCTGGGGCCAACGTCCTGACTTTC.

This CDR3 is CASSSDRYEQYF. The CDR3 DNA sequence: TGTGCCAGCTCTTCCGACAGGTACGAGCAGTACTTC. The rearrangement uses TRBV18 and TRBJ2-7, with a tentative D call TRBD1 (6 bases). The CDR3 spans 12 residues. CDR1 and CDR2 (germline): KGHSH, LQKENI. Deletions cut 6 bases from V and 4 bases from J, with 10 bases between.

The rearrangement joins TRBV7-3 to TRBJ2-1; 7 nucleotides agree with TRBD2. Germline lookup yields CDR1 SGHTA and CDR2 FQGTGA. The length of the CDR3 is 16 residues. V dropped 5 bases and J dropped 6; count of bases not matched to a gene: 13. The CDR3 DNA follows: TGTGCCAGCAGCCCCCTTCGGGGGAGGGCCGGCAATGAGCAGTTCTTC. The encoded protein is CASSPLRGRAGNEQFF.

V and J are TRBV10-2 and TRBJ2-1; D might be TRBD2 (6 bases). Germline CDR1 WSHSY, CDR2 SAAADI. CDR3 length: 14 residues. The germline V and J ends were trimmed by 8 bases and 2 bases, with 13 bases remaining between them. CDR3 in DNA: TGCGCCAGCGCAGCTAGCGTCGCCTACAATGAGCAGTTCTTC. Residues: CASAASVAYNEQFF.

This chain connects TRBV27 to TRBJ2-3; 10 nucleotides agree with TRBD2. The CDR3 has 16 amino acids. Germline V gene lookup returns CDR1 MNHEY and CDR2 SMNVEV (reference sequence). The J segment lost 2 bases and the V segment lost 2 bases, leaving 4 bases of the junction unmatched. The CDR3 protein is CASSLKLAGLTDTQYF. The DNA for the CDR3 is TGTGCCAGCAGTTTAAAACTAGCGGGACTCACAGATACGCAGTATTTT.